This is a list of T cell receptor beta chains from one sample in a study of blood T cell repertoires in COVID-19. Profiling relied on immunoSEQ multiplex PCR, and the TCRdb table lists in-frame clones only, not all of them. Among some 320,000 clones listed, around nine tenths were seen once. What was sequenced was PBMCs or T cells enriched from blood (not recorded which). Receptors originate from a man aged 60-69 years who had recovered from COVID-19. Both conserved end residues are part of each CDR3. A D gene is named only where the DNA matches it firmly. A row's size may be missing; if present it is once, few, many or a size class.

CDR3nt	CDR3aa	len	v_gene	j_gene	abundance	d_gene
TGTGCCAGCAGCTCGGACAGGGGGAATGGCTACACCTTC	CASSSDRGNGYTF	13	TRBV7-3	TRBJ1-2	-	TRBD1
TGTGCCAGTAGTCCGGGACAGGGTTTGGCCACTGAAGCTTTCTTT	CASSPGQGLATEAFF	15	TRBV19	TRBJ1-1	-	TRBD1
TGTGCCAGCAGCGGGGGGGGCAATCAGCCCCAGCATTTT	CASSGGGNQPQHF	13	TRBV14	TRBJ1-5	-	-
TGTGCCAGCAGTTATCTCCGGCTAGCGGGAGGCTTATACAATGAGCAGTTCTTC	CASSYLRLAGGLYNEQFF	18	TRBV6-2/TRBV6-3	TRBJ2-1	-	TRBD2
TGTGCCAGCAGTCCGGACAGGGGTACCGAGCAGTACTTC	CASSPDRGTEQYF	13	TRBV2	TRBJ2-7	-	TRBD1
TGTGCCAGTAGTATAGAGTGGGAGACCTACGAGCAGTACTTC	CASSIEWETYEQYF	14	TRBV19	TRBJ2-7	-	-
TGCGCCAGCAGCTTGGCCCCAGGGGGCGGGACAAACTTC	CASSLAPGGGTNF	13	TRBV5-1	TRBJ2-7	-	TRBD1
TGTGCCAGCAGCTTAAGAGCGGGTGGGGGTCATGAGCAGTTCTTC	CASSLRAGGGHEQFF	15	TRBV7-3	TRBJ2-1	-	-
TGTGCCAGCAGTTTAGCGTTCGGGCAGCCCCAGCATTTT	CASSLAFGQPQHF	13	TRBV12-3/TRBV12-4	TRBJ1-5	-	-
TGTGCCAGCAGCCAGTTTACGAACACCGGGGAGCTGTTTTTT	CASSQFTNTGELFF	14	TRBV14	TRBJ2-2	-	-
TGTGCCAGCAGCCCCCCGGTCCGAGGGGGCTCCTATAATTCACCCCTCCACTTT	CASSPPVRGGSYNSPLHF	18	TRBV28	TRBJ1-6	once	-
TGCGCTACCAGGCTAGCGGGAGTCGCAGATACGCAGTATTTT	CATRLAGVADTQYF	14	TRBV29-1	TRBJ2-3	-	TRBD2
TGTGCCAGCAGCCACCGCTCAACCGTCCGGGGGAGAGGGAGCTCTGGAAACACCATATATTTT	CASSHRSTVRGRGSSGNTIYF	21	TRBV6-6	TRBJ1-3	-	-
TGTGCCGGGGGACAGGGGATTTATCAGCCCCAGCATTTT	CAGGQGIYQPQHF	13	TRBV7-2	TRBJ1-5	-	TRBD1
TGCGCCAGCAGCTTGGCCGAGTCGGGAGTCCGCGAGCAGTACTTC	CASSLAESGVREQYF	15	TRBV5-1	TRBJ2-7	-	-
TGTGCCAGCAGCCAAGGACAGGGAGCCGATCAGCCCCAGCATTTT	CASSQGQGADQPQHF	15	TRBV3-1/TRBV3-2	TRBJ1-5	-	TRBD1
TGTGCCAGCGTGGTGGGGGCGGGTGGCTACACCTTC	CASVVGAGGYTF	12	TRBV28	TRBJ1-2	-	-
TGTGCCTGGAGTGTAGGTGGGGGACTAGCGGGAGTGGGGTACTTC	CAWSVGGGLAGVGYF	15	TRBV30	TRBJ2-7	few	TRBD2